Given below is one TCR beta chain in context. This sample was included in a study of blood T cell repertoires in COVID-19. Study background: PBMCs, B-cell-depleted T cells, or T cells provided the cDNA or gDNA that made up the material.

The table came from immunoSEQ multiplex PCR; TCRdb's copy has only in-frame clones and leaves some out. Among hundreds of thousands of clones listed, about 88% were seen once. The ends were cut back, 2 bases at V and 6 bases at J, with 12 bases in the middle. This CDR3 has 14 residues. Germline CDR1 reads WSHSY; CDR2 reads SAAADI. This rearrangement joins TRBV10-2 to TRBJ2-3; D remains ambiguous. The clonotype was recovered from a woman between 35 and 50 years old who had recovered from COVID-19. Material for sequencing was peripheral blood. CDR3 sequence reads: CASSETATGDTQYF. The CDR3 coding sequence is TGCGCCAGCAGTGAGACGGCCACCGGGGATACGCAGTATTTT.